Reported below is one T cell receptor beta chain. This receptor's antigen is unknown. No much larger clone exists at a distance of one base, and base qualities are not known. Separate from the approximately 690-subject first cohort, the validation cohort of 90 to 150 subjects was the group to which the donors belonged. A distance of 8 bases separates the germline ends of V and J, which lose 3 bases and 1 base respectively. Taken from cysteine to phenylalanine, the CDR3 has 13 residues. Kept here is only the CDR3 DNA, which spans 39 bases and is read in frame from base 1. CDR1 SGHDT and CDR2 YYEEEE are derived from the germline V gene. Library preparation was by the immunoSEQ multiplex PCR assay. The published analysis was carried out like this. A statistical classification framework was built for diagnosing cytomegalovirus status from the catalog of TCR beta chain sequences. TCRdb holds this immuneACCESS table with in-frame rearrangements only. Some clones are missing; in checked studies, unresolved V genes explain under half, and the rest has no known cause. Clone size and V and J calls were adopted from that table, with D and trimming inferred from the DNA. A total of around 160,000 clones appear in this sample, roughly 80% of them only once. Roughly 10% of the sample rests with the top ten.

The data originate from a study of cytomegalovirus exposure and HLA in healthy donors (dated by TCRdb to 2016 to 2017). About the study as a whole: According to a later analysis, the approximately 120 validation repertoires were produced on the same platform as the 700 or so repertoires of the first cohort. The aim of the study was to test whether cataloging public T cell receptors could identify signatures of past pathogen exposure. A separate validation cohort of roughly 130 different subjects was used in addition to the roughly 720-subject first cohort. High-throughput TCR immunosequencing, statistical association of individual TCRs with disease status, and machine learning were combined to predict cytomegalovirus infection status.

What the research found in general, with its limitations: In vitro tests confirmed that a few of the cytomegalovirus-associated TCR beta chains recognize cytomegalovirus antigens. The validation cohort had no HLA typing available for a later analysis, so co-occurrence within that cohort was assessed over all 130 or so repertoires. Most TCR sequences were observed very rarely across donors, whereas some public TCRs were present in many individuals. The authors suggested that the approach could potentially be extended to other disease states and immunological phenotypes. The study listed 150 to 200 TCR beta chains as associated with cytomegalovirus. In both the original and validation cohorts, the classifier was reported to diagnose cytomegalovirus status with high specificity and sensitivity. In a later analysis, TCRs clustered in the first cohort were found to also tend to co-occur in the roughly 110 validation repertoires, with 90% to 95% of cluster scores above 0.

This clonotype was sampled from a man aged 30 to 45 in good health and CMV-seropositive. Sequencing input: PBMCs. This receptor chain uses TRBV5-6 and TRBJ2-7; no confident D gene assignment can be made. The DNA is TGTGCCAGCAGCTGGCCTGCATCCTACGAGCAGTACTTC. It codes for CASSWPASYEQYF.